This entry lists 5 T cell receptor beta chains sequenced from one sample in a study of T-cell reconstitution after alpha-beta-depleted transplantation in children. Preparation of the TCRbeta library involved a method that used unique molecular identifiers. MiXCR, run by TCRdb on the PCR reads, gives a single entry per CDR3 protein. The table lists over 450,000 distinct CDR3 sequences, roughly a tenth of them singletons. Sequencing was performed on PBMCs, taken before TCRalphabeta/CD19-depleted stem cell transplant. These receptors originate from a child aged 2-15 years with inherited bone marrow failure, due to receive a stem cell transplant.

This clonotype was detected many times. The chain is built from TRBV7-6 and TRBJ2-3; 8 bases line up with TRBD2. Germline CDR1 is SGHVS and CDR2 is FNYEAQ. Losses at the gene ends were 2 bases for V and 2 bases for J; bases not matched to a gene: 15. The CDR3 is 19 residues long. Here the CDR3 reads CASSLNPTLAGQNTDTQYF. Here the CDR3 DNA reads TGTGCCAGCAGCTTAAACCCCACCCTAGCGGGCCAAAACACAGATACGCAGTATTTT.

This clonotype was detected a few times. This chain uses TRBV7-6 with TRBJ2-2; possibly TRBD2 for D (6 bases). CDR1 SGHVS and CDR2 FNYEAQ come from the germline V gene. Trimming pared 3 bases from V and 5 bases from J, leaving 19 bases between. The CDR3 is made up of 17 amino acids. CDR3 sequence (DNA): TGTGCCAGCAGCTTCCCGTACGGGCGGGCGGGGACCGGGGAGCTGTTTTTT. Encoded protein: CASSFPYGRAGTGELFF. Based on the CDR3 plus reference TRBV7-6 and TRBJ2-2, the full variable domain is GAGVSQSPRYKVTKRGQDVALRCDPISGHVSLYWYRQALGQGPEFLTYFNYEAQQDKSGLPNDRFSAERPEGSISTLTIQRTEQRDSAMYRCASSFPYGRAGTGELFFGEGSRLTVL.

The rearrangement uses TRBV3-1 and TRBJ2-2, with TRBD1 matching 9 bases. The length of the CDR3 is 14 residues. V was pared by 4 bases and J by 7 bases, with 4 bases of the junction left unmatched. CDR1 and CDR2 (germline): LGHDT, YNNKEL (reference sequence). CDR3 bases: TGTGCCAGCAGCCCCCAGGACAGGGGCGGGGAGCTGTTTTTT. It is translated as CASSPQDRGGELFF. Based on the CDR3 plus reference TRBV3-1 and TRBJ2-2, the full variable domain is DTAVSQTPKYLVTQMGNDKSIKCEQNLGHDTMYWYKQDSKKFLKIMFSYNNKELIINETVPNRFSPKSPDKAHLNLHINSLELGDSAVYFCASSPQDRGGELFFGEGSRLTVL.

The V and J genes are TRBV20-1 and TRBJ1-6; D ambiguous. The length of the CDR3 is 13 residues. Trimming removed 3 bases from V and 8 bases from J, with 11 bases in between. Per germline, CDR1 DFQATT and CDR2 SNEGSKA (reference sequence). Here the CDR3 reads CSARANLDSPLHF. The CDR3 DNA reads TGCAGTGCTAGGGCTAATCTGGATTCACCCCTCCACTTT.

This clonotype was seen a few times. The V and J genes are TRBV4-1 and TRBJ2-1; D is perhaps TRBD1 or TRBD2 (7 bases each). The CDR3 runs to 16 residues. CDR1 MGHRA and CDR2 YSYEKL come from the germline V gene. The V end lost 2 bases, the J end lost 6 bases, and 17 bases lay between the germline ends. The CDR3 loop is CASSQPRQGGRNEQFF. The CDR3 bases are TGCGCCAGCAGCCAACCTAGACAGGGAGGGCGCAATGAGCAGTTCTTC.